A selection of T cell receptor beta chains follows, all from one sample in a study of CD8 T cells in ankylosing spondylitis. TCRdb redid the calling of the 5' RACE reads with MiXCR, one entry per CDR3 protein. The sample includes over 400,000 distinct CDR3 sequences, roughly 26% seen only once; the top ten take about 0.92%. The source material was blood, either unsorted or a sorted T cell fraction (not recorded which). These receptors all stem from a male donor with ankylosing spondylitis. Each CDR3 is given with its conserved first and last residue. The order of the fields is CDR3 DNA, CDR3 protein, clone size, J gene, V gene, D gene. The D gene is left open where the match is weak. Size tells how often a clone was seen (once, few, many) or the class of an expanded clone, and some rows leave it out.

CDR3 DNA: TGTGCCAGCAGGGGAGTAACAGCTGCGTATAATTCACCCCTCCACTTT
CDR3 protein: CASRGVTAAYNSPLHF
clone size: few
J gene: TRBJ1-6
V gene: TRBV2
D gene: .

CDR3 DNA: TGTGCCAGCAATTACCTAGCGGGTCTCACAGATACGCAGTATTTT
CDR3 protein: CASNYLAGLTDTQYF
clone size: few
J gene: TRBJ2-3
V gene: TRBV2
D gene: TRBD2

CDR3 DNA: TGTGCCAGCAGCGTCGGACTAGCGGAGAACACCGGGGAGCTGTTTTTT
CDR3 protein: CASSVGLAENTGELFF
clone size: .
J gene: TRBJ2-2
V gene: TRBV5-5
D gene: TRBD2

CDR3 DNA: TGCAGTGCCAGGACAGGTTTCACCGGGGAGCTGTTTTTT
CDR3 protein: CSARTGFTGELFF
clone size: few
J gene: TRBJ2-2
V gene: TRBV20-1
D gene: TRBD1

CDR3 DNA: TGCGCCAGCAGTCTCGCTACGCAGTATTTT
CDR3 protein: CASSLATQYF
clone size: .
J gene: TRBJ2-3
V gene: TRBV10-2
D gene: .

CDR3 DNA: TGTGCCAGCAGTGAAGGCGGGAGGGCCCACGAGCAGTACTTC
CDR3 protein: CASSEGGRAHEQYF
clone size: few
J gene: TRBJ2-7
V gene: TRBV2
D gene: TRBD2

CDR3 DNA: TGTGCCAGCAGTTACTCCTTTCGGACAGGGGCAAATGGAAACACCATATATTTT
CDR3 protein: CASSYSFRTGANGNTIYF
clone size: .
J gene: TRBJ1-3
V gene: TRBV6-5
D gene: TRBD1

CDR3 DNA: TGCGCCAGCAGCACTATGCAGGGCTCTCTCCCCTACGAGCAGTACTTC
CDR3 protein: CASSTMQGSLPYEQYF
clone size: .
J gene: TRBJ2-7
V gene: TRBV5-1
D gene: .

CDR3 DNA: TGTGCCAGCACCTTGCCCCACTTACGGAATGAAAAACTGTTTTTT
CDR3 protein: CASTLPHLRNEKLFF
clone size: few
J gene: TRBJ1-4
V gene: TRBV12-3/TRBV12-4
D gene: .

CDR3 DNA: TGTGCCAGCAGTTTCCTTTTGGACCGAGCCAAAAACATTCAGTACTTC
CDR3 protein: CASSFLLDRAKNIQYF
clone size: .
J gene: TRBJ2-4
V gene: TRBV27
D gene: .

CDR3 DNA: TGCGCCAGCAGCCCGGACCCTGAAGAGACCCAGTACTTC
CDR3 protein: CASSPDPEETQYF
clone size: few
J gene: TRBJ2-5
V gene: TRBV5-1
D gene: .

CDR3 DNA: TGTGCCAGCAGCTCCAGCCAGGGGGTTGGGGATACGCAGTATTTT
CDR3 protein: CASSSSQGVGDTQYF
clone size: .
J gene: TRBJ2-3
V gene: TRBV5-4
D gene: TRBD1

CDR3 DNA: TGTGCCAGTAGTCCCTATGCGACAGGGACTGGCAAAAACATTCAGTACTTC
CDR3 protein: CASSPYATGTGKNIQYF
clone size: .
J gene: TRBJ2-4
V gene: TRBV19
D gene: .

CDR3 DNA: TGCAGTGCTCCCCCCGCGACAGGGCCTGGAAACACCATATATTTT
CDR3 protein: CSAPPATGPGNTIYF
clone size: few
J gene: TRBJ1-3
V gene: TRBV20-1
D gene: TRBD1

CDR3 DNA: TGCAGTGCTAGAGATCGCAGGCGAGTGATGGTCCAGTACTTC
CDR3 protein: CSARDRRRVMVQYF
clone size: .
J gene: TRBJ2-5
V gene: TRBV20-1
D gene: .

CDR3 DNA: TGTGCCACCAGCGTCGACAGGTTCTCCTATGGCTACACCTTC
CDR3 protein: CATSVDRFSYGYTF
clone size: .
J gene: TRBJ1-2
V gene: TRBV15
D gene: .

CDR3 DNA: TGCGCCAGCAGCTTGGCAGGACAGGGGACATCCTATTCACCCCTCCACTTT
CDR3 protein: CASSLAGQGTSYSPLHF
clone size: .
J gene: TRBJ1-6
V gene: TRBV5-1
D gene: TRBD1

CDR3 DNA: TGTGCCAGCAGCCCTCGGGGGGAAATGAATGAGCAGTTCTTC
CDR3 protein: CASSPRGEMNEQFF
clone size: .
J gene: TRBJ2-1
V gene: TRBV3-1
D gene: TRBD2

CDR3 DNA: TGTGCCAGCAGCCTTTCGGGACAGGTCCGTTTC
CDR3 protein: CASSLSGQVRF
clone size: few
J gene: TRBJ2-5
V gene: TRBV3-1
D gene: TRBD1

CDR3 DNA: TGTGCCAGCGGACAGGGGGGGGGCTCCTACGAGCAGTACTTC
CDR3 protein: CASGQGGGSYEQYF
clone size: .
J gene: TRBJ2-7
V gene: TRBV3-1
D gene: TRBD1

CDR3 DNA: TGCGCCAGCAGCTTAGAGGGACGCCTGGGGGATACGCAGTATTTT
CDR3 protein: CASSLEGRLGDTQYF
clone size: .
J gene: TRBJ2-3
V gene: TRBV5-1
D gene: .

CDR3 DNA: TGTGCCACCAACGGGCCGGGAGATACGCAGTATTTT
CDR3 protein: CATNGPGDTQYF
clone size: many
J gene: TRBJ2-3
V gene: TRBV24-1
D gene: .

CDR3 DNA: TGTGCCAGCCGTCGTACAGGGGACACTGAAGCTTTCTTT
CDR3 protein: CASRRTGDTEAFF
clone size: many
J gene: TRBJ1-1
V gene: TRBV25-1
D gene: TRBD1

CDR3 DNA: TGCAGTGCTAGTGGGGGCTCCCACAATGAGCAGTTCTTC
CDR3 protein: CSASGGSHNEQFF
clone size: .
J gene: TRBJ2-1
V gene: TRBV20-1
D gene: .

CDR3 DNA: TGCAGTGCTAGAGCCTCCGGGGGCAGCTCTGGAAACACCATATATTTT
CDR3 protein: CSARASGGSSGNTIYF
clone size: few
J gene: TRBJ1-3
V gene: TRBV20-1
D gene: .

CDR3 DNA: TGTGCCAGCAGCTTTGGGACCGAGGACAAGCAGTACTTC
CDR3 protein: CASSFGTEDKQYF
clone size: few
J gene: TRBJ2-7
V gene: TRBV7-6
D gene: .

CDR3 DNA: TGTGCCAGTAGACCTAGACAGGGGGCCCAAGATACGCAGTATTTT
CDR3 protein: CASRPRQGAQDTQYF
clone size: few
J gene: TRBJ2-3
V gene: TRBV19
D gene: TRBD1

CDR3 DNA: TGCGCCAGCAGCTTTGTTGTAACTAGCGGAAAAGAGACCCAGTACTTC
CDR3 protein: CASSFVVTSGKETQYF
clone size: many
J gene: TRBJ2-5
V gene: TRBV5-1
D gene: TRBD2

CDR3 DNA: TGCGCCAGCAGCCCTGGACTAGCGGGAGCGGGAGAGACCCAGTACTTC
CDR3 protein: CASSPGLAGAGETQYF
clone size: .
J gene: TRBJ2-5
V gene: TRBV5-1
D gene: TRBD2

CDR3 DNA: TGTGCCAGCAGTTACTCAATCATGAACACTGAAGCTTTCTTT
CDR3 protein: CASSYSIMNTEAFF
clone size: .
J gene: TRBJ1-1
V gene: TRBV6-5
D gene: .

CDR3 DNA: TGCAGCGTTGCCCCACAGGCGGGGGAAGCTTTCTTT
CDR3 protein: CSVAPQAGEAFF
clone size: .
J gene: TRBJ1-1
V gene: TRBV29-1
D gene: .

CDR3 DNA: TGTGCCATCAGTGAGTCGATGGGAGGGCCGCGCAATGAGCAGTTCTTC
CDR3 protein: CAISESMGGPRNEQFF
clone size: .
J gene: TRBJ2-1
V gene: TRBV10-3
D gene: TRBD2

CDR3 DNA: TGTGCCAGCAGCCAAGTCGGGACCTACGAGCAGTACTTC
CDR3 protein: CASSQVGTYEQYF
clone size: few
J gene: TRBJ2-7
V gene: TRBV14
D gene: .

CDR3 DNA: TGCGCCAGCAGCTTCCAGGGTGGAGGCACAGATACGCAGTATTTT
CDR3 protein: CASSFQGGGTDTQYF
clone size: .
J gene: TRBJ2-3
V gene: TRBV5-1
D gene: .

CDR3 DNA: TGTGCCAGCAGTTACTCATTCGACTCAGGAGGGAATTCACCCCTCCACTTT
CDR3 protein: CASSYSFDSGGNSPLHF
clone size: .
J gene: TRBJ1-6
V gene: TRBV6-5
D gene: .

CDR3 DNA: TGCGCCAGCAGCTCCCTGAAGGGTAGAGGCACTGAAGCTTTCTTT
CDR3 protein: CASSSLKGRGTEAFF
clone size: few
J gene: TRBJ1-1
V gene: TRBV5-1
D gene: .

CDR3 DNA: TGCAGTGCTAGCACAGGGCCCAATCAGCCCCAGCATTTT
CDR3 protein: CSASTGPNQPQHF
clone size: .
J gene: TRBJ1-5
V gene: TRBV20-1
D gene: .

CDR3 DNA: TGTGCCAGCAGCCTCCCCGGGACTAGCGGGAAGGTTGATACCGGGGAGCTGTTTTTT
CDR3 protein: CASSLPGTSGKVDTGELFF
clone size: .
J gene: TRBJ2-2
V gene: TRBV11-1
D gene: TRBD2

CDR3 DNA: TGTGCCAGCAGCCAAGACTCGGTGTCTGTTTCTGAAGCTTTCTTT
CDR3 protein: CASSQDSVSVSEAFF
clone size: .
J gene: TRBJ1-1
V gene: TRBV4-2
D gene: .

CDR3 DNA: TGCAGTGCTAGATGGCTAGCGGGATACAATGAGCAGTTCTTC
CDR3 protein: CSARWLAGYNEQFF
clone size: few
J gene: TRBJ2-1
V gene: TRBV20-1
D gene: TRBD2

CDR3 DNA: TGTGCCAGTAGTATTTGGACAGGGGGCGCAGCTAACTATGGCTACACCTTC
CDR3 protein: CASSIWTGGAANYGYTF
clone size: .
J gene: TRBJ1-2
V gene: TRBV19
D gene: TRBD1

CDR3 DNA: TGTGCCAGCAGCCAAGGAGGACTACCCTTCGGGGAGCAGTTCTTC
CDR3 protein: CASSQGGLPFGEQFF
clone size: .
J gene: TRBJ2-1
V gene: TRBV3-1
D gene: .

CDR3 DNA: TGTGCCAGCAGCTTTGGGGTTGCAAATCAGCCCCAGCATTTT
CDR3 protein: CASSFGVANQPQHF
clone size: few
J gene: TRBJ1-5
V gene: TRBV5-6
D gene: .

CDR3 DNA: TGTGCCAGCAGCCAAGAGGTACAGGGCACTGAAGCTTTCTTT
CDR3 protein: CASSQEVQGTEAFF
clone size: .
J gene: TRBJ1-1
V gene: TRBV3-1
D gene: .

CDR3 DNA: TGTGCCAGCAGTCCTAGGGAGGCGGGACCGGATACGCAGTATTTT
CDR3 protein: CASSPREAGPDTQYF
clone size: few
J gene: TRBJ2-3
V gene: TRBV12-3/TRBV12-4
D gene: .

CDR3 DNA: TGTGCCAGCAGCTTGCTAGGGCCCCAGGAAATCTATGGCTACACCTTC
CDR3 protein: CASSLLGPQEIYGYTF
clone size: .
J gene: TRBJ1-2
V gene: TRBV5-5
D gene: .

CDR3 DNA: TGCGCCAGCAGCCCCCTTCCCGGGACTAATACAGATACGCAGTATTTT
CDR3 protein: CASSPLPGTNTDTQYF
clone size: many
J gene: TRBJ2-3
V gene: TRBV5-1
D gene: TRBD2

CDR3 DNA: TGTGCCAGCAGCTTATTGTATCGTGTAGGGGGCAATAGCACTGAAGCTTTCTTT
CDR3 protein: CASSLLYRVGGNSTEAFF
clone size: .
J gene: TRBJ1-1
V gene: TRBV11-2
D gene: TRBD1

CDR3 DNA: TGTGCCAGCAGCCAGGGCACCGGGACATCGGGGCTTCAGTACTTC
CDR3 protein: CASSQGTGTSGLQYF
clone size: .
J gene: TRBJ2-4
V gene: TRBV3-1
D gene: .

CDR3 DNA: TGTGCCAGCAGCTTAGAATGGGCCTTCGCGGATACGCAGTATTTT
CDR3 protein: CASSLEWAFADTQYF
clone size: few
J gene: TRBJ2-3
V gene: TRBV11-2
D gene: .

CDR3 DNA: TGTGCCAGCAGCTTAGACTTATCTTACAATGAGCAGTTCTTC
CDR3 protein: CASSLDLSYNEQFF
clone size: .
J gene: TRBJ2-1
V gene: TRBV7-9
D gene: .

CDR3 DNA: TGTGCCAGCAGCTCGACAGGGCCAAACACCGGGGAGCTGTTTTTT
CDR3 protein: CASSSTGPNTGELFF
clone size: .
J gene: TRBJ2-2
V gene: TRBV7-9
D gene: TRBD1

CDR3 DNA: TGTGCCAGCAAAGGCCGTCGTGGGAGCTACGAGCAGTACTTC
CDR3 protein: CASKGRRGSYEQYF
clone size: few
J gene: TRBJ2-7
V gene: TRBV6-2/TRBV6-3
D gene: .

CDR3 DNA: TGTGCCAGCAAACCGGGTGGACGGTTCACTGAAGCTTTCTTT
CDR3 protein: CASKPGGRFTEAFF
clone size: .
J gene: TRBJ1-1
V gene: TRBV6-1
D gene: .

CDR3 DNA: TGTGCCAGCAGCCGTCAGGGAAGTGTAAATGAGCAGTTCTTC
CDR3 protein: CASSRQGSVNEQFF
clone size: few
J gene: TRBJ2-1
V gene: TRBV12-3/TRBV12-4
D gene: .

CDR3 DNA: TGTGCCTGTCCTGGGGGACCCACTAATGAAAAACTGTTTTTT
CDR3 protein: CACPGGPTNEKLFF
clone size: .
J gene: TRBJ1-4
V gene: TRBV30
D gene: .

CDR3 DNA: TGTGCCAGCAGCGCATACAGGGGTTCGGATTCACCCCTCCACTTT
CDR3 protein: CASSAYRGSDSPLHF
clone size: .
J gene: TRBJ1-6
V gene: TRBV7-2
D gene: TRBD1

CDR3 DNA: TGTGCCACCAGTGACCCCGGGACAGCCCGACTGAACACCGGGGAGCTGTTTTTT
CDR3 protein: CATSDPGTARLNTGELFF
clone size: .
J gene: TRBJ2-2
V gene: TRBV24-1
D gene: TRBD1